This T cell receptor (beta chain) is from a study of T cells in tumors after PD-1 blockade (dated by TCRdb to the late 2010s). About the study as a whole: Patients were excluded if they had prior checkpoint blockade, use of systemic immunosuppressants, or recent radiotherapy or other anti-cancer therapy within 4 weeks. RECIST version 1.1 was the standard used to evaluate clinical response. The study performed paired single-cell RNA and TCR sequencing on site-matched tumors from BCC or SCC patients before and after anti-PD-1 therapy. A subset of patients also received ongoing daily vismodegib 150 mg during anti-PD-1 treatment. Pembrolizumab 200 mg every 3 weeks or cemiplimab 350 mg every 2 weeks was administered to patients. To compare clonotypes in blood versus tumor, bulk TCR sequencing was run on about ten peripheral blood samples drawn from about five patients. On average, peripheral blood samples had 95,000 to 140,000 TCR templates (range about 23,000-280,000) and 35,000 to 40,000 unique clonotypes. Study-wide findings and limitations: Where the novel T cell clones came from was not determined, and possible sources could include lymphoid organs or rare unexpanded clones inside the tumor or in the tumor periphery. Approximately 40% of the TCR clonotypes from tumors also showed up in blood, and some novel exhausted tumor clones were present in pre-treatment blood, which suggests peripheral recruitment.

Explained via the paper, the time point label denotes: after anti-PD-1 therapy. For bulk TCRbeta sequencing, genomic DNA was extracted from tumor biopsies or peripheral blood, and input amounts ranged from roughly 616 ng to 6,004 ng. Every patient had histologically proven advanced or metastatic basal or squamous cell carcinoma and was a poor candidate for surgical resection. Of the roughly 10 patients in the basal cell carcinoma cohort, several underwent bulk tumor TCR sequencing. Deep TCRbeta sequencing was performed with the immunoSEQ platform. In the original analysis: For further analysis, only productive rearrangements were exported out of the immunoSEQ Analyzer. Bulk TCRbeta clonotypes were assigned T cell phenotypes by matching to single-cell RNA+TCR-seq clones sharing the same TCRbeta sequence. Clone enrichment in tumor was computed as tumor frequency divided by PBMC frequency from bulk TCR sequencing. GLIPH was used to sort TCRs into specificity groups, which are clusters of distinct TCRs that likely recognize common antigens through shared CDR3 motifs. TCRdb retrieved this table from immuneACCESS and kept in-frame rearrangements only. Not all clones are present; in checked studies, unresolved V genes account for under half, and no reason is known for the remainder. Clonal size and the V and J genes are those of that table, whereas D and trimming came from the DNA. The sample yields 60,000 to 75,000 clones; over 65% were counted once. The biggest ten clones account for approximately 4.8% of the sample.

In regard to this clone: This clone's antigen is unknown. No quality values exist for individual bases; no much larger clone is one base distant.

The CDR3, cysteine through phenylalanine, is 15 amino acids long. The DNA shown is the 45-base CDR3, in frame from base 1. In the germline V gene (reference sequence), CDR1 corresponds to MNHNY and CDR2 to SVGAGI. The junction carries 10 bases between V and J, which are trimmed by 0 bases and 4 bases respectively. The source was PBMCs, collected after anti-PD-1 treatment. The rearrangement combines TRBV6-6 with TRBJ2-1; the D gene identity is not certain. This clonotype was sampled from a human donor with basal cell carcinoma. At the DNA level, the sequence is TGTGCCAGCAGTTACTCGGAGACCCATTACAATGAGCAGTTCTTC. It is translated as CASSYSETHYNEQFF.